Shown below are 21 T cell receptor beta chains from a single sample sequenced in a study of CD8+ T cells in alopecia areata. RNA was extracted and reverse transcribed into cDNA as the sequencing template. Assay used: immunoSEQ multiplex PCR; TCRdb lists only in-frame clones, some missing. The sample records approximately 150,000 clones, 62% being singletons. The sequencing input was CD8+ T cells sorted from blood. The receptors derive from a human donor in good health.

Only a few counts were recorded for this clone. V and J are TRBV29-1 and TRBJ2-7, with D perhaps given as TRBD1 or TRBD2 (5 bases each). This CDR3 has 15 residues. The V and J ends lost 1 base and 1 base respectively, with 14 bases between them. Per the germline V gene, CDR1 is SQVTM and CDR2 is ANQGSEA. CDR3 coding DNA: TGCAGCGTTGAAGCGGGGCTAGCAGGGTCCTACGAGCAGTACTTC. This sequence encodes CSVEAGLAGSYEQYF.

The chain links TRBV7-9 to TRBJ1-2; D is ambiguous. The CDR3 totals 14 residues. Germline loops: CDR1 SEHNR, CDR2 FQNEAQ (reference sequence). Trimming stripped 4 bases from V and 6 bases from J, with 15 bases between. In DNA form, the CDR3 reads TGTGCCAGCAGCTCGGACTTCACCTTAGATGGCTACACCTTC. It encodes CASSSDFTLDGYTF.

This sequence joins TRBV30 and TRBJ1-3; 9 bases align to TRBD1. V was pared by 3 bases and J by 4 bases, with 4 bases of the junction left unmatched. Germline values: CDR1 GTSNPN, CDR2 SVGIG (reference sequence). This CDR3 is 14 amino acids long. This CDR3 reads CAWRGQGLGNTIYF. CDR3 nucleotide sequence: TGTGCCTGGAGGGGACAGGGCTTGGGAAACACCATATATTTT.

This clone has only a few counts. The V call is TRBV29-1, the J call TRBJ1-1; D is uncertain. The CDR3 is 14 amino acids. Germline values: CDR1 SQVTM, CDR2 ANQGSEA. Trimming took 6 bases from V and 4 from J, leaving 18 bases between them. The CDR3 DNA sequence: TGCAGCGTGGCTGAAGGTTTAGGGTTCACTGAAGCTTTCTTT. This encodes CSVAEGLGFTEAFF.

This rearrangement joins TRBV4-1 to TRBJ2-7; 12 nucleotides line up with TRBD1. The length of the CDR3 is 14 residues. Unmatched junction bases numbered 3, after V lost 3 bases and J lost 6 bases. Per germline, CDR1 MGHRA and CDR2 YSYEKL. The CDR3 sequence: CASSQGTGGSEQYF. In DNA form, the CDR3 reads TGCGCCAGCAGCCAGGGGACAGGGGGCTCCGAGCAGTACTTC.

The chain is built from TRBV7-8 and TRBJ2-5; TRBD1 aligns across 11 bases. CDR1 SGHVS and CDR2 FQNEAQ come from the germline V gene. V trimming: 6 bases; J trimming: 1 base; junction bases outside the gene matches: 7. The CDR3 is 16 residues long. The CDR3 DNA sequence: TGTGCCAGCAGGCCTCCCGGGACAGGGGGCCAAGAGACCCAGTACTTC. Its protein product is CASRPPGTGGQETQYF.

The genes are TRBV27 and TRBJ2-7; 8 nucleotides align to TRBD2. The junction had 4 bases not matched to a gene; V was cut back by 4 bases and J by 2 bases. The CDR3 totals 14 residues. The germline V gene encodes CDR1 MNHEY and CDR2 SMNVEV (reference sequence). CDR3 DNA sequence: TGTGCCAGCAGTTCAATCGGGAGGGCCTACGAGCAGTACTTC. Protein sequence: CASSSIGRAYEQYF.

Only a few counts were recorded for this clone. V gene TRBV29-1 combines with J gene TRBJ2-7; D ambiguous. The CDR3 sequence is 13 residues long. The V gene lost 7 bases and the J gene lost 0 bases, with 13 bases spanning the gap. CDR1 SQVTM and CDR2 ANQGSEA come from the germline V gene. The CDR3 sequence is CSASSRSSYEQYF. In DNA, the CDR3 is TGCAGCGCCTCGAGTCGGAGCTCCTACGAGCAGTACTTC.

The rearrangement uses TRBV28 and TRBJ2-1, with 7 bases matching TRBD1. Trimming at V came to 5 bases and at J to 0 bases, leaving 4 bases not matched to a gene. The CDR3 consists of 15 residues. Germline assignment: CDR1 MDHEN and CDR2 SYDVKM. CDR3 sequence (DNA): TGTGCCAGCAGTAAGGGACAGTTCTCCTACAATGAGCAGTTCTTC. This sequence encodes CASSKGQFSYNEQFF.

This clone was counted only a few times. The chain uses TRBV28 and TRBJ2-7; maybe TRBD1 (5 bases). Looked up from germline, CDR1 is MDHEN and CDR2 is SYDVKM. The V and J ends lost 3 bases and 3 bases respectively, with 9 bases between them. CDR3 length: 13 residues. The chain's CDR3 is CASSLGQGYEQYF. As DNA, the CDR3 is TGTGCCAGCAGTTTGGGTCAGGGCTACGAGCAGTACTTC.

J is TRBJ2-7 and V is TRBV27, with TRBD2 matching over 8 bases. The CDR3 covers 14 residues. Germline values: CDR1 MNHEY, CDR2 SMNVEV (reference sequence). V trimming: 4 bases; J trimming: 10 bases; junction bases outside the gene matches: 12. CDR3 region: CASSSNVAGKEQYF. The CDR3 nucleotides read TGTGCCAGCAGTTCGAACGTAGCGGGAAAAGAACAGTACTTC.

The chain carries TRBV29-1 and TRBJ2-1, with a tentative D call TRBD2 (6 bases). V lost 3 bases and J 1 base, leaving 13 bases between the germline ends. Germline loops: CDR1 SQVTM, CDR2 ANQGSEA. CDR3 size: 15 residues. As DNA, the CDR3 is TGCAGCGTTGAGGAGGGGTTTGGGTCCTACAATGAGCAGTTCTTC. Residues: CSVEEGFGSYNEQFF.

V is TRBV7-2 and J is TRBJ2-3, with TRBD2 matching 11 bases. CDR1 SGHTA and CDR2 FQGNSA come from the germline V gene. The V segment lost 4 bases and the J segment 2 bases; nucleotides outside the gene matches: 5. The CDR3 is made up of 16 amino acids. CDR3 protein: CASSSLAGGLTDTQYF. In nucleotides, the CDR3 is TGTGCCAGCAGCTCGCTAGCGGGAGGCCTCACAGATACGCAGTATTTT.

The chain links TRBV28 to TRBJ2-7; tentatively, D is TRBD1 or TRBD2 (5 bases each). The CDR3 spans 14 residues. V lost 5 bases to trimming and J lost 2 bases, with 13 bases between them. Germline V gene lookup returns CDR1 MDHEN and CDR2 SYDVKM. CDR3 nucleotides: TGTGCCAGCAGTCGTCCCGGGGCCCCCTACGAGCAGTACTTC. It translates to CASSRPGAPYEQYF.

The chain carries TRBV5-1 and TRBJ2-7, with D perhaps being TRBD1 or TRBD2 (5 bases each). Germline V CDR1 and CDR2: SGHRS, YFSETQ. Trimming cost V 4 bases and J 2 bases, with 13 bases left between them. The CDR3 covers 14 residues. Here the CDR3 reads CASSPRDGTYEQYF. The DNA of the CDR3 is TGCGCCAGCAGCCCCCGGGACGGGACCTACGAGCAGTACTTC.

This clone appeared a few times. This same CDR3 is encoded by further DNA sequences in the sample. V is TRBV28 and J is TRBJ2-2; D is unclear. Trimming pared 3 bases from V and 7 bases from J, leaving 3 bases between. The CDR3 is made up of 11 amino acids. CDR1 and CDR2 from the germline V gene are MDHEN and SYDVKM. The chain's CDR3 is CASSFYGELFF. CDR3 DNA: TGTGCCAGCAGTTTCTACGGGGAGCTGTTTTTT.

This rearrangement joins TRBV30 to TRBJ1-5, with D hard to call. The CDR3 is 14 amino acids. The V end lost 0 bases, the J end lost 4 bases, and 10 bases lay between the germline ends. The germline V gene encodes CDR1 GTSNPN and CDR2 SVGIG (reference sequence). CDR3 sequence reads: CAWSVLLSNQPQHF. CDR3 coding DNA: TGTGCCTGGAGTGTACTCCTTTCTAATCAGCCCCAGCATTTT.

The rearrangement links TRBV13 to TRBJ2-3; D is ambiguous. V lost 3 bases, J lost 4 bases, and 5 bases lay in between. This CDR3 comprises 12 residues. The germline CDR1 and CDR2 sequences are PRHDT and FYEKMQ (reference sequence). CDR3 sequence reads: CASSLLSDTQYF. CDR3 DNA sequence: TGTGCCAGCAGCTTGTTGTCAGATACGCAGTATTTT.

V usage is TRBV4-1 and J usage is TRBJ1-5, with D hard to call. This CDR3 is 15 amino acids long. V lost 1 base and J lost 0, with 7 bases in between. CDR1 and CDR2 from the germline V gene are MGHRA and YSYEKL. CDR3 in amino acids: CASSQGEYSNQPQHF. In DNA form, the CDR3 reads TGCGCCAGCAGCCAAGGGGAGTATAGCAATCAGCCCCAGCATTTT.

This clone was found a few times. The chain joins TRBV29-1 to TRBJ2-1; 10 bases are shared with TRBD2. The V segment lost 1 base and the J segment 4 bases; nucleotides outside the gene matches: 1. CDR1 and CDR2 from the germline V gene are SQVTM and ANQGSEA. This CDR3 comprises 14 residues. The CDR3, as DNA: TGCAGCGTTGAAGGGACTAGCGGTTACAATGAGCAGTTCTTC. This sequence encodes CSVEGTSGYNEQFF.

The genes are TRBV6-5 and TRBJ2-1, with no clear D. V gave up 0 bases and J gave up 3 bases, with 6 bases separating them. Looked up from germline, CDR1 is MNHEY and CDR2 is SVGAGI. CDR3 size: 14 residues. In nucleotides, the CDR3 is TGTGCCAGCAGTTACTCGGGCAACTACAATGAGCAGTTCTTC. Protein product: CASSYSGNYNEQFF.